The present T cell receptor beta chain was sequenced within a study of control samples from healthy donors and cancer patients. The V gene lost 0 bases and the J gene lost 7 bases, with 4 bases spanning the gap. The CDR3 runs 13 residues. In germline, CDR1 is SGHAT, CDR2 FQNNGV. Sequencing was performed with immunoSEQ multiplex PCR; in TCRdb, only in-frame clones are kept and a portion is missing. The sample has around 200,000 clones; roughly 94% are singletons. This clone has a single count. Sequenced sample: blood. This receptor was obtained from a man aged 45-60 years in good health. V is TRBV11-2 and J is TRBJ1-6; the D is unclear. Written as DNA, the CDR3 is TGTGCCAGCAGCTTAGATCTGAATTCACCCCTCCACTTT. This gives the protein CASSLDLNSPLHF.